Each of the 18 T cell receptor beta chains below was sequenced from the same sample in a study of monozygotic twins with inflammatory bowel disease. Using the 5' RACE reads, TCRdb records one entry per CDR3 protein without DNA. The listing records about 99,000 distinct CDR3 sequences. Input material: blood. These receptors all stem from a human donor with ulcerative colitis or Crohn's disease, or a healthy co-twin of an affected twin (not recorded which).

The CDR3 reads CATRQGLSGANVLTF. The chain couples TRBV5-1 to TRBJ2-6; TCRdb calls TRBD1, which cannot be checked without DNA. There are 15 residues in the CDR3. Germline V lookup: CDR1 SGHRS, CDR2 YFSETQ.

V is TRBV15 and J is TRBJ1-6; TCRdb returns TRBD1, unconfirmable since there is no DNA. CDR1 and CDR2 (germline): LNHNV, YYDKDF (reference sequence). The CDR3 runs 14 residues. CDR3 residues: CATSSRQGISPLHF.

This sequence joins TRBV5-5 and TRBJ1-2; TCRdb selects TRBD1, and the lack of DNA leaves this call unchecked. The CDR3 sequence is 16 residues long. Per the germline V gene, CDR1 is SGHKS and CDR2 is YYEKEE (reference sequence). The CDR3 loop reads CASSLAGTRANYGYTF. The full variable domain, completed using reference TRBV5-5 and TRBJ1-2, is DAGVTQSPTHLIKTRGQQVTLRCSPISGHKSVSWYQQVLGQGPQFIFQYYEKEERGRGNFPDRFSARQFPNYSSELNVNALLLGDSALYLCASSLAGTRANYGYTFGSGTRLTVV.

The chain employs TRBV9 and TRBJ2-3; TCRdb names TRBD2, which stays unverified in the absence of DNA. CDR1 SGDLS and CDR2 YYNGEE come from the germline V gene. The CDR3 has 17 residues. The chain's CDR3 is CASSVQGLADPGETQYF.

The V gene is TRBV10-2, the J gene TRBJ2-7; TCRdb outputs TRBD1, but without DNA this stays unchecked. The CDR3 length is 15 residues. Per the germline V gene, CDR1 is WSHSY and CDR2 is SAAADI. The CDR3 loop is CASSENTGGLYEQYF.

The chain recombines TRBV5-1 with TRBJ1-5. The CDR3 has 14 amino acids. Germline V CDR1 and CDR2: SGHRS, YFSETQ. The CDR3 spells CASSSGQVNQPQHF.

The gene calls are TRBV20-1 and TRBJ1-6. CDR3 length: 16 amino acids. The germline V gene has CDR1 DFQATT and CDR2 SNEGSKA (reference sequence). The CDR3 loop is CSAQMTGSSYNSPLHF.

This sequence joins TRBV7-2 and TRBJ2-3. CDR1 is SGHTA, CDR2 FQGNSA, per germline. CDR3 size: 14 residues. The CDR3 reads CASSHPLGADTQYF.

This chain joins TRBV6-2 or TRBV6-3 and TRBJ2-3; TCRdb's D call, TRBD2, is unchecked because there is no DNA. The germline gives CDR1 MNHEY, CDR2 SVGEGT. The CDR3 is 17 amino acids. This chain's CDR3 is CANSNIYPGLVADTQYF.

The CDR3 loop reads CASSLDTDTQYF. The chain has TRBV5-1 and TRBJ2-3. Germline-derived CDR1 and CDR2 are SGHRS and YFSETQ. The CDR3 sequence is 12 residues long.

The chain links TRBV28 to TRBJ1-1; TCRdb's assignment of TRBD1 cannot be checked, as there is no DNA. The CDR3 spans 13 residues. Germline V gene sequence: CDR1 MDHEN, CDR2 SYDVKM. CDR3 loop: CASSLLVGVSAFF.

The chain has TRBV6-4 and TRBJ1-3; no DNA is available, so the TRBD1 call from TCRdb remains unchecked. There are 17 residues in the CDR3. Germline values: CDR1 MRHNA, CDR2 SNTAGT. The CDR3 loop is CASSNPGQGLSGNTIYF.

V usage is TRBV20-1 and J usage is TRBJ2-7. Germline-derived CDR1 and CDR2 are DFQATT and SNEGSKA (reference sequence). The CDR3 sequence is 12 residues long. CDR3 protein: CSARDPEAVQYF.

This chain connects TRBV29-1 to TRBJ2-3; TCRdb's D call, TRBD1, is unchecked because there is no DNA. The CDR3 extends over 15 amino acids. CDR1 is SQVTM, CDR2 ANQGSEA, per germline. This CDR3 is CSAQPSGGRADTQYF.

The genes are TRBV5-4 and TRBJ2-3; the TRBD2 assignment by TCRdb is unverifiable without DNA. The CDR3 spans 14 residues. Germline CDR1 is SGHNT and CDR2 is YYREEE (reference sequence). This CDR3 is CASSLGPGLNTQYF.

The chain combines TRBV4-3 with TRBJ1-1. Germline values: CDR1 LGHNA, CDR2 YSLEER. CDR3 length: 15 residues. This CDR3 is CASSQDAPENTEAFF.

This rearrangement joins TRBV5-6 to TRBJ2-4. The germline CDR1 and CDR2 sequences are SGHDT and YYEEEE. This CDR3 spans 13 amino acids. The CDR3 is CASSFRVSDIQYF.

The genes are TRBV15 and TRBJ1-6; TCRdb gives TRBD1 as the D gene, but with no DNA this cannot be confirmed. The CDR3 is made up of 14 amino acids. CDR1 is LNHNV and CDR2 is YYDKDF in the germline V gene (reference sequence). The CDR3 loop reads CATSLRQGESPLHF.